This passage covers 2 T cell receptor beta chains from one sample sequenced in a study of response to subunit inactivated influenza vaccine. TCRdb called the RT-PCR reads again in MiXCR, with one record for every CDR3 protein. This sample has 500,000 to 550,000 distinct CDR3 sequences, with 7.6% found just once. The input for sequencing was PBMCs from blood, taken roughly 24 months after vaccination. The origin of the receptors is a man aged 50 to 69 who received an inactivated influenza vaccine.

This clonotype has more than one count but fewer than ten. This chain joins TRBV4-2 and TRBJ2-1, with TRBD1 matching 7 bases. CDR1 and CDR2 (germline): LGHNA, YNFKEQ. V shed 4 bases, J shed 5 bases, and the junction held 17 bases outside the gene matches. The CDR3 totals 18 residues. The CDR3, as DNA: TGTGCCAGCAGCCCGGACCCTTTCCGGGACAGAATAAACAATGAGCAGTTCTTC. Its protein is CASSPDPFRDRINNEQFF.

This clonotype appeared many times. V usage is TRBV27 and J usage is TRBJ2-3; D not resolved. Looked up from germline, CDR1 is MNHEY and CDR2 is SMNVEV (reference sequence). The CDR3 has 10 amino acids. The V gene lost 7 bases and the J gene lost 3 bases, with 2 bases spanning the gap. DNA of the CDR3: TGTGCCAGCAAAACAGATACGCAGTATTTT. Amino acid sequence: CASKTDTQYF.